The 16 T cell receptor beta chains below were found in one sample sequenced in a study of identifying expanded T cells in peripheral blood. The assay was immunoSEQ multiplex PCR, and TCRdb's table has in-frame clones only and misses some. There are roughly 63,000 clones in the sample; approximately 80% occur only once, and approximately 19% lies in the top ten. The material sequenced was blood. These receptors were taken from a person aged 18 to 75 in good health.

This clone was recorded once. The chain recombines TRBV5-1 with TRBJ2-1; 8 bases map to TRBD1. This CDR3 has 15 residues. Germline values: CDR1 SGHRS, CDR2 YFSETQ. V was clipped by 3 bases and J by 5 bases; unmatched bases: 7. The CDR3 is CASSSRTGSNNEQFF. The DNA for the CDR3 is TGCGCCAGCAGCTCGCGGACAGGGTCCAACAATGAGCAGTTCTTC.

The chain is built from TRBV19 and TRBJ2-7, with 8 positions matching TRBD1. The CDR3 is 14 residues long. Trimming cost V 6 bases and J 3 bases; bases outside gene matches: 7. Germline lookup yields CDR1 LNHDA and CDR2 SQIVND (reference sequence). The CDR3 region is CASRPGTGVYEQYF. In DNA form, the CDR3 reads TGTGCCAGTAGGCCCGGGACAGGAGTCTACGAGCAGTACTTC.

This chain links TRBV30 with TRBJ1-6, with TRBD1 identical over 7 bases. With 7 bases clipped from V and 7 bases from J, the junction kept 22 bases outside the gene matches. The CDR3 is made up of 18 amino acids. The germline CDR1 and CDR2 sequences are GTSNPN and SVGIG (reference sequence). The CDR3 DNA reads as TGTGCCTTCCAACTGACCGTACAGGGGTTAGGGTGGAATTCACCCCTCCACTTT. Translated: CAFQLTVQGLGWNSPLHF. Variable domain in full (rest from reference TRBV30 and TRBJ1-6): SQTIHQWPATLVQPVGSPLSLECTVEGTSNPNLYWYRQAAGRGLQLLFYSVGIGQISSEVPQNLSASRPQDRQFILSSKKLLLSDSGFYLCAFQLTVQGLGWNSPLHFGNGTRLTVT.

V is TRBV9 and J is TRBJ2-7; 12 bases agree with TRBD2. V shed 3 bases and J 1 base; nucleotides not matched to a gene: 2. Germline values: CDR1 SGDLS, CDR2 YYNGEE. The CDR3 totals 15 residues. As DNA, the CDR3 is TGTGCCAGCAGCGCCGGGACTAGCGGGTCCTACGAGCAGTACTTC. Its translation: CASSAGTSGSYEQYF.

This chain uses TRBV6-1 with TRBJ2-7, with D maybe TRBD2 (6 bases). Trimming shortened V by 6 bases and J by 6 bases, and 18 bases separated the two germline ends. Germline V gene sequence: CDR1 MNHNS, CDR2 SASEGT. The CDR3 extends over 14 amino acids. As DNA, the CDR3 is TGTGCCAGCAGAGGCCTCGGGGGTGGGGGCGAGCAGTACTTC. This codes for CASRGLGGGGEQYF.

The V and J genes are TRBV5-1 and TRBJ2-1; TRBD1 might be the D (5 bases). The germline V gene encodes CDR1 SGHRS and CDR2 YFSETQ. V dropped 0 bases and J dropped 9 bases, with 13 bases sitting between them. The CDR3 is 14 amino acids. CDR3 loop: CASSLVVGAGEQFF. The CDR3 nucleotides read TGCGCCAGCAGCTTGGTTGTTGGGGCCGGTGAGCAGTTCTTC.

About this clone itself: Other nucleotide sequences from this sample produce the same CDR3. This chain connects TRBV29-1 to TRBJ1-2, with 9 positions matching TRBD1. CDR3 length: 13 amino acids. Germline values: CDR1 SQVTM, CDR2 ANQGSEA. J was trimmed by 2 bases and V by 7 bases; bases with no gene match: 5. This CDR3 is CSAGQGPNYGYTF. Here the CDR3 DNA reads TGCAGCGCCGGACAGGGGCCCAACTATGGCTACACCTTC.

The CDR3 nucleotides are TGTGCCAGCAGGGGGACTTCAAACTATGGCTACACCTTC. It translates to CASRGTSNYGYTF. The chain joins TRBV25-1 to TRBJ1-2, with D maybe TRBD1 (5 bases). This CDR3 region has 13 residues. CDR1 MGHDK and CDR2 SYGVNS come from the germline V gene. Between the trimmed V and J ends, which lost 6 bases and 2 bases, there was a span of 10 bases.

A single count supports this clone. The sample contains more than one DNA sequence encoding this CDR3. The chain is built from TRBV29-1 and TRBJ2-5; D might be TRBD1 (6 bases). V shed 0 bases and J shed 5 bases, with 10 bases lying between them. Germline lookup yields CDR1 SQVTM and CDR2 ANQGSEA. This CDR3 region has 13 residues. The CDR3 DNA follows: TGCAGCGTTGAAGAGGGGGCGGCGGAGACCCAGTACTTC. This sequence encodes CSVEEGAAETQYF.

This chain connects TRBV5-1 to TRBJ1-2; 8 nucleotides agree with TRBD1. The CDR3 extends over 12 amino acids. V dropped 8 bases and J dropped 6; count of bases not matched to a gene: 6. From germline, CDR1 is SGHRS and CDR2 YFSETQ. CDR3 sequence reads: CASSGQGNGYTF. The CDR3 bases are TGCGCCAGTTCCGGACAGGGAAATGGCTACACCTTC.

The CDR3: CASNGGSMNTEAFF. CDR3 DNA sequence: TGTGCCAGCAACGGAGGGTCAATGAACACTGAAGCTTTCTTT. This chain links TRBV6-1 with TRBJ1-1; D remains ambiguous. CDR1 MNHNS and CDR2 SASEGT come from the germline V gene. V was cut by 7 bases and J by 0 bases, with 12 bases left in between. This CDR3 region has 14 residues.

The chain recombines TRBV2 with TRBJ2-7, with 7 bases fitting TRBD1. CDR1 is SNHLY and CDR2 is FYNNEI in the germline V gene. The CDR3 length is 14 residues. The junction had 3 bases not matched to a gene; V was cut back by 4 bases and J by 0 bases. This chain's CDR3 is CASSGGQLSYEQYF. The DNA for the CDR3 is TGTGCCAGCAGTGGGGGACAGCTCTCCTACGAGCAGTACTTC.

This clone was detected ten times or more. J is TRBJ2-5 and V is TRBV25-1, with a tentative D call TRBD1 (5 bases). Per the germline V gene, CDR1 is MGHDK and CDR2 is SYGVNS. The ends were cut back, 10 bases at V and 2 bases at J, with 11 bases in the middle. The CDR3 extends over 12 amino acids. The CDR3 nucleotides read TGTGCCACCGACAGAGGACAAGAGACCCAGTACTTC. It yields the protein CATDRGQETQYF.

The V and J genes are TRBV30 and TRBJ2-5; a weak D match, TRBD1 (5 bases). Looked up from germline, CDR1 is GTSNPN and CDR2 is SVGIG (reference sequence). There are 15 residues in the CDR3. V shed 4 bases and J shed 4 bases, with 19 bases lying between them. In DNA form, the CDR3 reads TGTGCCTGGACTACTCAAACCAGGGTCCCAGAGACCCAGTACTTC. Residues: CAWTTQTRVPETQYF.

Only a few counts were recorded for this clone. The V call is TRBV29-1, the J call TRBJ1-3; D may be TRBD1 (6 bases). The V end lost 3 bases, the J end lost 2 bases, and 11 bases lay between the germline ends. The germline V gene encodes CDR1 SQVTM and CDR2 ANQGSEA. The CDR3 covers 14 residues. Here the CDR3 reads CSVDTGTAGNTIYF. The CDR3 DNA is TGCAGCGTTGATACAGGGACGGCTGGAAACACCATATATTTT. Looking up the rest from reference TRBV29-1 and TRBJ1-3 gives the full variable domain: SAVISQKPSRDICQRGTSLTIQCQVDSQVTMMFWYRQQPGQSLTLIATANQGSEATYESGFVIDKFPISRPNLTFSTLTVSNMSPEDSSIYLCSVDTGTAGNTIYFGEGSWLTVV.

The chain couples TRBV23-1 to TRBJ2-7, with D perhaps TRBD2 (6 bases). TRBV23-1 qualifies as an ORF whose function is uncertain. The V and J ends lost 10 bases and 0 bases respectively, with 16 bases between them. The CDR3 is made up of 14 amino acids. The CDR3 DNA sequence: TGCGCCACCTTGGGACTTGCAAACTCCTACGAGCAGTACTTC. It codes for CATLGLANSYEQYF.